This T cell receptor beta chain was observed in a study of T cell responses to AZD1222 COVID-19 vaccine. General study findings and limits: Along spike, vaccine-associated CD4 TCRs were found throughout, with dominance at 160-218 and 743-854. Baseline seropositivity characterized only a handful of AZD1222 recipients.

On this clone: Its antigen is unidentified.

The V gene end was trimmed by 5 bases and the J gene end by 5 bases; junction bases not matched to a gene: 8. The CDR3 runs to 14 residues. Per the germline V gene, CDR1 is LNHDA and CDR2 is SQIVND (reference sequence). Clones were read by immunoSEQ multiplex PCR, and TCRdb kept only the in-frame ones, dropping some. The data show 150,000 or so clones, 86% seen once. The chain joins TRBV19 to TRBJ2-7; TRBD1 matches at 8 bases. The input for sequencing was peripheral blood, taken on day 0 of MenACWY control vaccination. This clonotype was obtained from an adult in good health. The CDR3 is CASSPFRDRNEQYF. CDR3 in DNA: TGTGCCAGTAGTCCATTCCGGGACAGGAACGAGCAGTACTTC. Supplemented by reference TRBV19 and TRBJ2-7, the full variable domain reads DGGITQSPKYLFRKEGQNVTLSCEQNLNHDAMYWYRQDPGQGLRLIYYSQIVNDFQKGDIAEGYSVSREKKESFPLTVTSAQKNPTAFYLCASSPFRDRNEQYFGPGTRLTVT.